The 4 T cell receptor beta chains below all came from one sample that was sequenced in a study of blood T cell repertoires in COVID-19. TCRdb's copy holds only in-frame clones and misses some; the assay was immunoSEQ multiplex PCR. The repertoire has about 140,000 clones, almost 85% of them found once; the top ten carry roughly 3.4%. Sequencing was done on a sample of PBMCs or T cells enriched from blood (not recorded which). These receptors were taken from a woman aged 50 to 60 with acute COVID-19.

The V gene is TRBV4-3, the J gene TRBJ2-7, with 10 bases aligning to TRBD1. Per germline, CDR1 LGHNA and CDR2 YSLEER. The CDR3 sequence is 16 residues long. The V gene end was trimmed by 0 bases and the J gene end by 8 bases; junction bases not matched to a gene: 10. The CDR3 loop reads CASSQEWGQGFGKQYF. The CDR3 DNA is TGCGCCAGCAGCCAAGAATGGGGACAGGGGTTCGGCAAGCAGTACTTC.

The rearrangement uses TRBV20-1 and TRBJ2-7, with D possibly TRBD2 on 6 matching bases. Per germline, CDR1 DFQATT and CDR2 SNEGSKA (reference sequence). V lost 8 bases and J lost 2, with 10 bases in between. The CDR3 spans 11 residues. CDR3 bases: TGCAGTACGGGAGAAACCTACGAGCAGTACTTC. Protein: CSTGETYEQYF.

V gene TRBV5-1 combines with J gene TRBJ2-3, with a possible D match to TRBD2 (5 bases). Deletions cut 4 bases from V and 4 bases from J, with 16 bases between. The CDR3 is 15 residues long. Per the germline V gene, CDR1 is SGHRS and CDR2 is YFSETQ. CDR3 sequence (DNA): TGCGCCAGCAGCCCACTGGGGAGTAGCCCAGATACGCAGTATTTT. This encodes CASSPLGSSPDTQYF.

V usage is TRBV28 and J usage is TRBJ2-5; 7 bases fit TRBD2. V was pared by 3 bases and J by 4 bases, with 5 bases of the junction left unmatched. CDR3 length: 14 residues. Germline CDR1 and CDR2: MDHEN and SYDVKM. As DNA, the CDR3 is TGTGCCAGCAGTTTGAGCGGGGTGCCAGAGACCCAGTACTTC. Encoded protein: CASSLSGVPETQYF.